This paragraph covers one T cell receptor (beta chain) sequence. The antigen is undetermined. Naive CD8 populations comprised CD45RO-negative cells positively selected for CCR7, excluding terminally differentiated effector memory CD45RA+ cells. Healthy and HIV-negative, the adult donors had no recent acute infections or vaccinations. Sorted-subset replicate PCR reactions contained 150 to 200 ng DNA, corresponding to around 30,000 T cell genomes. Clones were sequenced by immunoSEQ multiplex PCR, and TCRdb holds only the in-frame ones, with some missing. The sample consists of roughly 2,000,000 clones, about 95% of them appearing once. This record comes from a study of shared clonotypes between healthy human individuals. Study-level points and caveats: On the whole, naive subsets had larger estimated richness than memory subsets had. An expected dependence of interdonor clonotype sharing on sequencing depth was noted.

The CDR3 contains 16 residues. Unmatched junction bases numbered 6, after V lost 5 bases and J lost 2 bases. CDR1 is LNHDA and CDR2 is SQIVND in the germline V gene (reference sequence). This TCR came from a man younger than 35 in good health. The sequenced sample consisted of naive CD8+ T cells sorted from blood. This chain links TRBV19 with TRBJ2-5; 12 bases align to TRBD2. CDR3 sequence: CASSPWTSGAQETQYF. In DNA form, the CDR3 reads TGTGCCAGTAGTCCTTGGACTAGCGGGGCTCAAGAGACCCAGTACTTC.